This T cell receptor (beta chain) was obtained from a study of shared clonotypes between healthy human individuals. Study in general: Donors were a couple of women and a few men aged 18 to 49.

V was cut by 1 base and J by 5 bases, with 8 bases left in between. Germline assignment: CDR1 MNHEY and CDR2 SMNVEV (reference sequence). The CDR3 is 13 amino acids. As concerns this clone: Its antigen remains unidentified.

In the source study's methods: Filtering differed since immunoSEQ provided only junctions, with no quality scores. Sequencing was performed with immunoSEQ multiplex PCR; in TCRdb, only in-frame clones are kept and a portion is missing. The D gene and trimming were derived from the DNA, and the V and J assignments and clone size from that table. This table has roughly 2.5 million clones, 85% to 95% appearing once. Broader study findings: Naive CD4 clonotype sharing across several donors was around 5.5%. Naive subsets usually exceeded memory subsets in estimated richness.

The sample comprised naive CD4+ T cells sorted from blood. The sample's subset: CD45RA+ positively selected. This sequence joins TRBV27 and TRBJ1-1; D is undetermined. The TCR was taken from a man aged 18 to 29 in good health. The DNA of the CDR3 is TGTGCCAGCAGTTTATTGGCCAAAACTGAAGCTTTCTTT. It translates to CASSLLAKTEAFF.